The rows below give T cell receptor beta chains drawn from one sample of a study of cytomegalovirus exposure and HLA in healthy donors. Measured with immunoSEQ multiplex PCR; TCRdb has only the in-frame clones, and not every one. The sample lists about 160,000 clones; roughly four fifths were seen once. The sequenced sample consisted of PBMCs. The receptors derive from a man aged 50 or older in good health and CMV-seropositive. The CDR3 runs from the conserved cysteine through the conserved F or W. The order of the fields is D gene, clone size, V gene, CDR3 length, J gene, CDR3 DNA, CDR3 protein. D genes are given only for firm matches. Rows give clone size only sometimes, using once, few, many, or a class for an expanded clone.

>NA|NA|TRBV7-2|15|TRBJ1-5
TGTGCCAGCAGCTTAGCAACAGGGCGAGATCAGCCCCAGCATTTT
CASSLATGRDQPQHF
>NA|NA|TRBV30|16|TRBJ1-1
TGTGCCTGGAGGTGGGACAACACGGGGAGTTTCACTGAAGCTTTCTTT
CAWRWDNTGSFTEAFF
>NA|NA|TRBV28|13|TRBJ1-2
TGTGCCAGCAGTCCGCCGGGGTTCTATGGCTACACCTTC
CASSPPGFYGYTF
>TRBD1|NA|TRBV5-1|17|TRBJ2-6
TGCGCCAGCAGCGGGCCGGGACAGGGCGCTGGGGCCAACGTCCTGACTTTC
CASSGPGQGAGANVLTF
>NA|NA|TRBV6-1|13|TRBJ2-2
TGTGCCAGCAGCCAGAACAGGGCCTACGAGCTGTTTTTT
CASSQNRAYELFF
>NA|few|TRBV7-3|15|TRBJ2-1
TGTGCCAGCAGCTTAACCGGGGGTTACTACAATGAGCAGTTCTTC
CASSLTGGYYNEQFF
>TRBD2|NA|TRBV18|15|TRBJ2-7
TGTGCCAGCTCCCCCGGGACTAGCGAACCCTACGAGCAGTACTTC
CASSPGTSEPYEQYF
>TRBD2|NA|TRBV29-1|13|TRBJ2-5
TGCAGCGTTGGCGGGAGCCCCCAAGAGACCCAGTACTTC
CSVGGSPQETQYF
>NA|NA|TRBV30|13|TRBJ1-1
TGTGCCTGGACTCTGGGAGTGAACACTGAAGCTTTCTTT
CAWTLGVNTEAFF
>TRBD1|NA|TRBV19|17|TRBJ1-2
TGTGCCAGTAGTCCCCAGGGCGGGACAGGGACAAACTATGGCTACACCTTC
CASSPQGGTGTNYGYTF
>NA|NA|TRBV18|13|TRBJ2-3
TGTGCCAGCTCACGTATTAGCACAGATACGCAGTATTTT
CASSRISTDTQYF
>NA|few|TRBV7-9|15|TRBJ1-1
TGTGCCAGCAGCCCGGGGGGGGGCTGGGACACTGAAGCTTTCTTT
CASSPGGGWDTEAFF
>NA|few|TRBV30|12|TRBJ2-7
TGTGCCTGGAGTGTAGGCAGGGCCATAAGGTACTTC
CAWSVGRAIRYF
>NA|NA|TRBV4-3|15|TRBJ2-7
TGCGCCAGCAGCCAAGAGGGGGGAGCCTCCTACGAGCAGTACTTC
CASSQEGGASYEQYF
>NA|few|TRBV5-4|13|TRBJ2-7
TGTGCCAGCAGCTTTCTAGGAGACTACGAGCAGTACTTC
CASSFLGDYEQYF
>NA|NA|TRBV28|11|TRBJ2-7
TGTGCCAGCTACACGGCGGCCGAGCAGTACTTC
CASYTAAEQYF
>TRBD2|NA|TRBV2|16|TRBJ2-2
TGTGCCAGCAGTGAAGCTGGGGGGGTGCACACCGGGGAGCTGTTTTTT
CASSEAGGVHTGELFF
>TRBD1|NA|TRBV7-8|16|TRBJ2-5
TGTGCCAGCAGCTTTAGGACAGGGGGTATCCAAGAGACCCAGTACTTC
CASSFRTGGIQETQYF
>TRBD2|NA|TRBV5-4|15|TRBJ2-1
TGTGCCAGCAGCTTGGGAGCGGGGGATTACAATGAGCAGTTCTTC
CASSLGAGDYNEQFF
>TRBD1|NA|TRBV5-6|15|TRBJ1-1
TGTGCCAGCAGCAGGGTGGGACAGGCGAACACTGAAGCTTTCTTT
CASSRVGQANTEAFF
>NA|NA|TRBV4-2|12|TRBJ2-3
TGTGCCAGCAGTCCCGAGGAAGATACGCAGTATTTT
CASSPEEDTQYF
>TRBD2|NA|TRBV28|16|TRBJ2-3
TGTGCCAGCAGTCAGGCGAGCGGGAGGTCCCTAGATACGCAGTATTTT
CASSQASGRSLDTQYF
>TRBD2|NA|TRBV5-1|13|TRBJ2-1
TGCGCCAGCAGCCTCGGGCGGGGGACGGAGCAGTTCTTC
CASSLGRGTEQFF
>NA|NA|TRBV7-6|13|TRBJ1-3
TGTGCCGGCAGCACAGCCTCTGGAAATACCATATATTTT
CAGSTASGNTIYF
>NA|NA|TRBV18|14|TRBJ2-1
TGTGCCAGCTCACCAGTGGGGGCAGGACGTGAGCAGTTCTTC
CASSPVGAGREQFF
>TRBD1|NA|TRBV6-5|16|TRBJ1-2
TGTGCCAGCAGTTCTACCATCAGGGGGGCGATCTATGGCTACACCTTC
CASSSTIRGAIYGYTF
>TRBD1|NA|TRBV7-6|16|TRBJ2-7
TGTGCCAGCAGCTTAGACAATACAGGGGGAGACTACGAGCAGTACTTC
CASSLDNTGGDYEQYF
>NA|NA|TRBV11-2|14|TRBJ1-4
TGTGCCAGCAGCTTAGAGTTGGGGGGGCGAAAACTGTTTTTT
CASSLELGGRKLFF
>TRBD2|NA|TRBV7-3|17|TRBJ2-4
TGTGCCAGCAGCTTGGACTTAGCGGGGGCAGGGGGGAACATTCAGTACTTC
CASSLDLAGAGGNIQYF
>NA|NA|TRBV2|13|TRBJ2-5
TGTGCCAGCAATCGGGACTTCCAAGAGACCCAGTACTTC
CASNRDFQETQYF
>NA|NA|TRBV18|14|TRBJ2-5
TGTGCCAGCTCACCGTTACAGGGCCAAGAGACCCAGTACTTC
CASSPLQGQETQYF
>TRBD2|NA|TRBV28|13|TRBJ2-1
TGTGCCAGCAGTTTGCGGGGGGACAATGAGCAGTTCTTC
CASSLRGDNEQFF
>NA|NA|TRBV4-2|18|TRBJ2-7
TGTGCCAGCAGCCAAGAATCCATCTCAAGCGGATTTTCCTACGAGCAGTACTTC
CASSQESISSGFSYEQYF
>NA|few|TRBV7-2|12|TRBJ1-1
TGTGCCAGCCAAATTACAGGGACTGAAGCTTTCTTT
CASQITGTEAFF
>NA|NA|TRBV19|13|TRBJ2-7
TGTGCCAGTAGTACCTCCGGGGTCTACGAGCAGTACTTC
CASSTSGVYEQYF
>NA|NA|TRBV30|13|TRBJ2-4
TGTGCCTGGAGTACGGGGGTTGGAAACATTCAGTACTTC
CAWSTGVGNIQYF
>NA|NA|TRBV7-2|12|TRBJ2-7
TGTGCCAGCAGCTGGGACACCAACGAGCAGTACTTC
CASSWDTNEQYF
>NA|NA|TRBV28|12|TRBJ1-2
TGTGCCAGCAGGCAGACACCCTATGGCTACACCTTC
CASRQTPYGYTF
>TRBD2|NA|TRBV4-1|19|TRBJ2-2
TGCGCCAGCAGCCAAGACAGGACTAGCGGGGGGGCGGTCACCGGGGAGCTGTTTTTT
CASSQDRTSGGAVTGELFF
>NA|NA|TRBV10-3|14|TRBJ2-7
TGTGCCATCAGCGAACAGGGCGAACTCTACGAGCAGTACTTC
CAISEQGELYEQYF
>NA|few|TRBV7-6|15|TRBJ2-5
TGTGCCAGCAGCTTAGGGCCGGGACTTCAAGAGACCCAGTACTTC
CASSLGPGLQETQYF
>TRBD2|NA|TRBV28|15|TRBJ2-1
TGTGCCAGCAGTTCCGGGACTAGCGGGAGGTATGAGCAGTTCTTC
CASSSGTSGRYEQFF
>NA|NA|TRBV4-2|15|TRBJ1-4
TGTGCCAGCAGCCAAGATTACAGGGTTGACGAAAAACTGTTTTTT
CASSQDYRVDEKLFF
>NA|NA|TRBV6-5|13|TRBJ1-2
TGTGCCACCCGGGGGGAGGGAAACTATGGCTACACCTTC
CATRGEGNYGYTF
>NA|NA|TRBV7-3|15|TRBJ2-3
TGTGCCAGCAGCTTAACAGGGGGGGGCACAGATACGCAGTATTTT
CASSLTGGGTDTQYF
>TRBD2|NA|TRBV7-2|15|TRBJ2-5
TGTGCCAGCACCGGACTAGCGGGGGGCCGGGAGACCCAGTACTTC
CASTGLAGGRETQYF
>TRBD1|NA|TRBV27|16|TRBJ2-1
TGTGCCAGCACCCTGGGACAGCCCTCGAGTATGAGTGAGCAGTTCTTC
CASTLGQPSSMSEQFF
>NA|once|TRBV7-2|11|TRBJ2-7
TGTGCCAGCACTAGCGCCTACGAGCAGTACTTC
CASTSAYEQYF
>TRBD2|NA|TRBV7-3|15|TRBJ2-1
TGTGCCAGCAGCTTTGGGGGGGGATCCTACAATGAGCAGTTCTTC
CASSFGGGSYNEQFF
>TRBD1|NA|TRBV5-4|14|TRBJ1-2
TGTGCCAGCAGCTTGGCCGGACAGGGATTGGGCTACACCTTC
CASSLAGQGLGYTF
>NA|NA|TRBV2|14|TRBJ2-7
TGTGCCAGCAGTGAAGTGCGTTCGGGGAACGAGCAGTACTTC
CASSEVRSGNEQYF
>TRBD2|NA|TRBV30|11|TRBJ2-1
TGTGCCTGGGAAAGGACTGGCGGGGGGTTCTTC
CAWERTGGGFF
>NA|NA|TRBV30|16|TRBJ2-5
TGTGCCTGGACCTCAACAGGGGACGGGAGTGGAGAGACCCAGTACTTC
CAWTSTGDGSGETQYF
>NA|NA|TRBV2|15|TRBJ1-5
TGTGCCAGCAGTGTTGGGACTTCCCTCAATCAGCCCCAGCATTTT
CASSVGTSLNQPQHF
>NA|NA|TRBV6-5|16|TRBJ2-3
TGTGCCAGCAGTTCCCAGGGGTTCGGTTTTACAGATACGCAGTATTTT
CASSSQGFGFTDTQYF